These 27 T cell receptor beta chains originate from one sample sequenced in a study of T cell responses to AZD1222 COVID-19 vaccine. Using immunoSEQ multiplex PCR, the repertoire was profiled, and TCRdb retains in-frame clones only, with some absent. The data hold roughly 100,000 clones, with 80% to 90% observed a single time. The material sequenced was peripheral blood, taken on day 0 of AZD1222 vaccination. These receptors were taken from an adult in good health.

The J gene is TRBJ1-1, the V gene TRBV6-5; D unclear. Germline CDR1 is MNHEY and CDR2 is SVGAGI. The V and J ends lost 0 bases and 1 base respectively, with 9 bases between them. This CDR3 contains 15 residues. The CDR3 spells CASSYSPTWNTEAFF. The CDR3 DNA follows: TGTGCCAGCAGTTACTCCCCGACATGGAACACTGAAGCTTTCTTT.

This clone was seen a few times. The genes are TRBV28 and TRBJ1-5; D is uncertain. The V and J ends lost 6 bases and 2 bases respectively, with 17 bases between them. Germline V gene data show CDR1 as MDHEN and CDR2 as SYDVKM. This CDR3 region has 16 residues. DNA of the CDR3: TGTGCCAGCAGACCTCGACATAATATGGGCAATCAGCCCCAGCATTTT. Encoded protein: CASRPRHNMGNQPQHF.

The chain uses TRBV24-1 and TRBJ1-2; D is ambiguous. The germline V and J ends were trimmed by 3 bases and 7 bases, with 14 bases remaining between them. The V gene's germline CDR1 is KGHDR and CDR2 SFDVKD. The length of the CDR3 is 14 residues. CDR3 sequence: CATSDGGDRAGYTF. As DNA, the CDR3 is TGTGCCACCAGTGATGGCGGGGATCGGGCTGGCTACACCTTC.

The chain links TRBV6-6 to TRBJ2-7; 12 positions agree with TRBD2. The CDR3 totals 15 residues. V shed 6 bases and J 4 bases; nucleotides not matched to a gene: 7. CDR1 and CDR2 (germline): MNHNY, SVGAGI (reference sequence). The CDR3: CASRPGLAGPYEQYF. The CDR3 nucleotides are TGTGCCAGCAGACCAGGACTAGCGGGACCTTACGAGCAGTACTTC.

The chain carries TRBV7-6 and TRBJ1-4, with TRBD1 matching over 10 bases. The CDR3 runs to 15 residues. Per the germline V gene, CDR1 is SGHVS and CDR2 is FNYEAQ. V lost 1 base and J lost 6; bases outside the gene matches: 2. CDR3 DNA: TGTGCCAGCAGCTTAGACGGGACAGGGGATGAAAAACTGTTTTTT. Amino acid sequence: CASSLDGTGDEKLFF.

The chain couples TRBV5-6 to TRBJ1-2; possibly TRBD1 for D (6 bases). The germline V gene encodes CDR1 SGHDT and CDR2 YYEEEE. Between the trimmed V and J ends, which lost 2 bases and 2 bases, there was a span of 19 bases. CDR3 length: 17 amino acids. DNA of the CDR3: TGTGCCAGCAGCTTCACAGGGACCTGGGCCCTGAACTATGGCTACACCTTC. Amino acid sequence: CASSFTGTWALNYGYTF. The whole variable domain, remainder taken from reference TRBV5-6 and TRBJ1-2, is DAGVTQSPTHLIKTRGQQVTLRCSPKSGHDTVSWYQQALGQGPQFIFQYYEEEERQRGNFPDRFSGHQFPNYSSELNVNALLLGDSALYLCASSFTGTWALNYGYTFGSGTRLTVV.

The J gene is TRBJ1-2, the V gene TRBV29-1; no firm D call. Between the trimmed V and J ends, which lost 5 bases and 7 bases, there was a span of 20 bases. The germline V gene encodes CDR1 SQVTM and CDR2 ANQGSEA. CDR3 length: 14 amino acids. DNA for the CDR3: TGCAGCGTTACCCGGGGTGGACGGTTGAGTGGCTACACCTTC. Its protein product is CSVTRGGRLSGYTF.

The chain links TRBV30 to TRBJ2-7; TRBD1 aligns across 10 bases. The CDR3 is 14 residues long. Germline lookup yields CDR1 GTSNPN and CDR2 SVGIG (reference sequence). Trimming cost V 1 base and J 4 bases; bases outside gene matches: 4. CDR3 region: CAWSGRGQGYEQYF. CDR3 nucleotide sequence: TGTGCCTGGAGTGGACGGGGACAGGGGTACGAGCAGTACTTC.

V and J are TRBV9 and TRBJ2-1; no definite D call. The CDR3 has 16 amino acids. V was pared by 1 base and J by 5 bases, with 16 bases between. The germline CDR1 and CDR2 sequences are SGDLS and YYNGEE. The DNA for the CDR3 is TGTGCCAGCAGCGTAATTTTAAGCTCCCCTAACAATGAGCAGTTCTTC. Protein product: CASSVILSSPNNEQFF.

The chain joins TRBV30 to TRBJ1-1; a weak D match, TRBD1 (5 bases). The germline V and J ends were trimmed by 5 bases and 4 bases, with 11 bases remaining between them. The CDR3 runs 12 residues. Germline CDR1 and CDR2: GTSNPN and SVGIG (reference sequence). CDR3 in amino acids: CAWGGLGTEAFF. DNA for the CDR3: TGTGCCTGGGGGGGACTCGGCACTGAAGCTTTCTTT.

The rearrangement links TRBV5-8 to TRBJ2-7; perhaps TRBD1 as D (7 bases). The CDR3 consists of 13 residues. Germline V gives CDR1 SGHTS, CDR2 YDEGEE. Trimming left V 4 bases short and J 7 bases short, with 15 bases between. The CDR3 DNA reads as TGTGCCAGCAGCCTCAGGGGGGCCAAGGAGCAGTACTTC. This translates into CASSLRGAKEQYF.

The chain employs TRBV28 and TRBJ1-5; no definite D call. CDR1 and CDR2 from the germline V gene are MDHEN and SYDVKM. The CDR3 loop spans 16 amino acids. V was shortened by 4 bases and J by 5 bases, with 18 bases between the two germline ends. CDR3 DNA sequence: TGTGCCAGCAGTTCCGCTGGAACCATGGTATATCAGCCCCAGCATTTT. It is translated as CASSSAGTMVYQPQHF.

The chain links TRBV11-2 to TRBJ1-1; D perhaps matches TRBD1 (6 bases). CDR1 and CDR2 (germline): SGHAT, FQNNGV. With 2 bases removed from V and 1 base from J, the gap between germline ends came to 11 bases. CDR3 size: 15 residues. CDR3 region: CASSLRVDRNTEAFF. The CDR3 coding sequence is TGTGCCAGCAGCTTAAGGGTGGACAGGAACACTGAAGCTTTCTTT.

There are a few counts of this clone. The chain couples TRBV4-1 to TRBJ1-2; 7 bases align to TRBD1. Per germline, CDR1 MGHRA and CDR2 YSYEKL. Losses at the gene ends were 4 bases for V and 7 bases for J; bases not matched to a gene: 12. CDR3 length: 15 amino acids. The DNA for the CDR3 is TGCGCCAGCAGCCCCCAAGGGGAGGGGGCGGCTGGCTACACCTTC. Translating gives CASSPQGEGAAGYTF.

The chain carries TRBV12-3 or TRBV12-4 and TRBJ1-6; D unclear. The CDR3 spans 13 residues. V dropped 6 bases and J dropped 10 bases, with 13 bases sitting between them. The chain's CDR3 is CASSTLGRSPLHF. In nucleotides, the CDR3 is TGTGCCAGCAGCACCTTAGGGCGGTCACCCCTCCACTTT.

V and J are TRBV5-5 and TRBJ1-5; D remains ambiguous. V was shortened by 2 bases and J by 0 bases, with 3 bases between the two germline ends. This CDR3 is built from 13 residues. Germline V lookup: CDR1 SGHKS, CDR2 YYEKEE (reference sequence). CDR3 bases: TGTGCCAGCAGCTTCGGTAGCAATCAGCCCCAGCATTTT. Translating gives CASSFGSNQPQHF. The full variable domain, rest sourced from reference TRBV5-5 and TRBJ1-5, is DAGVTQSPTHLIKTRGQQVTLRCSPISGHKSVSWYQQVLGQGPQFIFQYYEKEERGRGNFPDRFSARQFPNYSSELNVNALLLGDSALYLCASSFGSNQPQHFGDGTRLSIL.

This clone was seen only a few times. The chain recombines TRBV5-1 with TRBJ2-1, with no clear D. Germline assignment: CDR1 SGHRS and CDR2 YFSETQ. Trimming pared 0 bases from V and 8 bases from J, leaving 6 bases between. The CDR3 has 12 residues. The CDR3 region has the DNA TGCGCCAGCAGCTTGGGGGTTTATGAGCAGTTCTTC. The encoded protein is CASSLGVYEQFF.

Points on this clone: This specimen includes other DNA sequences encoding the same CDR3. The gene calls are TRBV7-6 and TRBJ2-7; no firm D call. Germline V gives CDR1 SGHVS, CDR2 FNYEAQ. The CDR3 has 16 amino acids. The ends were cut back, 1 base at V and 1 base at J, with 14 bases in the middle. The CDR3 region is CASSLGPPGGSYEQYF. CDR3 coding DNA: TGTGCCAGCAGCTTAGGTCCGCCTGGCGGTTCCTACGAGCAGTACTTC.

CDR3 nucleotides: TGTGCCACCAGTGACCGTTCCAGCGGAAGTAATGAGCAGTTCTTC. Residues: CATSDRSSGSNEQFF. The chain couples TRBV24-1 to TRBJ2-1; possibly TRBD2 for D (5 bases). Trimming stripped 4 bases from V and 7 bases from J, with 16 bases between. Germline V gene data show CDR1 as KGHDR and CDR2 as SFDVKD. The CDR3 has 15 amino acids.

The chain recombines TRBV7-9 with TRBJ2-7; tentative D call: TRBD1 (6 bases). V shed 1 base and J shed 0 bases, with 10 bases lying between them. The germline CDR1 and CDR2 sequences are SEHNR and FQNEAQ (reference sequence). The CDR3 length is 15 residues. CDR3: CASSLGDRNSYEQYF. The DNA for the CDR3 is TGTGCCAGCAGCTTAGGAGACAGGAACTCCTACGAGCAGTACTTC.

This clone is a singleton in its sample. The V call is TRBV3-1 (or the pseudogene TRBV3-2), the J call TRBJ1-2; 9 nucleotides align to TRBD1. Germline trimming cut 4 bases from V and 2 bases from J; bases unmatched to any gene: 2. The CDR3 contains 14 residues. CDR1 LGHDT and CDR2 YNNKEL come from the germline V gene (reference sequence). The CDR3 DNA reads TGTGCCAGCAGCCGTGGGACAGGGAACTATGGCTACACCTTC. This encodes CASSRGTGNYGYTF.

The chain couples TRBV18 to TRBJ1-2, with TRBD1 identical over 12 bases. The trim removed 4 bases at V and 4 bases at J, leaving 4 bases unmatched. The CDR3 has 15 amino acids. The germline CDR1 and CDR2 sequences are KGHSH and LQKENI. The CDR3 spells CASSQGQGAGYGYTF. The CDR3 DNA follows: TGTGCCAGCTCACAGGGACAGGGGGCAGGCTATGGCTACACCTTC. The full variable domain, in which reference TRBV18 and TRBJ1-2 provide the parts outside the CDR3, is NAGVMQNPRHLVRRRGQEARLRCSPMKGHSHVYWYRQLPEEGLKFMVYLQKENIIDESGMPKERFSAEFPKEGPSILRIQQVVRGDSAAYFCASSQGQGAGYGYTFGSGTRLTVV.

The chain couples TRBV7-9 to TRBJ1-2, with D maybe TRBD1 (5 bases). V dropped 3 bases and J dropped 8 bases, with 16 bases sitting between them. The CDR3 contains 14 residues. Per the germline V gene, CDR1 is SEHNR and CDR2 is FQNEAQ (reference sequence). The chain's CDR3 is CASSFAGPVYGYTF. The CDR3 region has the DNA TGTGCCAGCAGCTTCGCAGGGCCGGTATACGGCTACACCTTC.

The chain couples TRBV2 to TRBJ1-2, with 7 bases matching TRBD1. The CDR3 has 13 amino acids. Germline lookup yields CDR1 SNHLY and CDR2 FYNNEI. The trim removed 1 base at V and 7 bases at J, leaving 3 bases unmatched. DNA for the CDR3: TGTGCCAGCAGTGAAGGTGAGGGGGCTGGCTACACCTTC. Translated: CASSEGEGAGYTF.

The chain carries TRBV5-4 and TRBJ1-2, with 8 nucleotides matching TRBD1. This CDR3 has 17 residues. The V gene end was trimmed by 6 bases and the J gene end by 8 bases; junction bases not matched to a gene: 21. In germline, CDR1 is SGHNT, CDR2 YYREEE (reference sequence). DNA for the CDR3: TGTGCCAGCACCCCGGAGGGACAGGCGGTCATCGGGGGAGGCTACACCTTC. Encoded protein: CASTPEGQAVIGGGYTF.

V usage is TRBV18 and J usage is TRBJ2-3, with 10 bases lining up with TRBD1. Unmatched junction bases numbered 7, after V lost 3 bases and J lost 4 bases. Germline V CDR1 and CDR2: KGHSH, LQKENI. The CDR3 spans 16 residues. The CDR3 loop is CASSPMGQGFSDTQYF. The CDR3 nucleotides read TGTGCCAGCTCACCGATGGGACAGGGGTTCTCAGATACGCAGTATTTT. Full variable domain (missing parts from reference TRBV18 and TRBJ2-3): NAGVMQNPRHLVRRRGQEARLRCSPMKGHSHVYWYRQLPEEGLKFMVYLQKENIIDESGMPKERFSAEFPKEGPSILRIQQVVRGDSAAYFCASSPMGQGFSDTQYFGPGTRLTVL.

The rearrangement joins TRBV7-9 to TRBJ1-4; D is undetermined. Per the germline V gene, CDR1 is SEHNR and CDR2 is FQNEAQ (reference sequence). With 5 bases removed from V and 7 bases from J, the gap between germline ends came to 14 bases. The CDR3 sequence is 14 residues long. For the CDR3, the DNA is TGTGCCAGCAGCCCTGACCCCGGAGGTGAAAAACTGTTTTTT. Its translation is CASSPDPGGEKLFF.